The 28 T cell receptor beta chains given below trace back to one sample, sequenced in a study of cytomegalovirus exposure and HLA in healthy donors. The PCR was carried out with 60 Vbeta primers and 13 Jbeta primers. Sequenced by immunoSEQ multiplex PCR; TCRdb stores in-frame clones only, minus some. The sample holds roughly 190,000 clones, 60% to 80% seen once. The specimen sequenced was PBMCs. The source of these receptors is a woman aged 25 to 39 in good health and CMV-seropositive.

This chain uses TRBV6-5 with TRBJ2-4; 7 nucleotides align to TRBD1. V shed 6 bases, J shed 6 bases, and the junction held 8 bases outside the gene matches. Germline-derived CDR1 and CDR2 are MNHEY and SVGAGI. The CDR3 length is 14 residues. The CDR3 coding sequence is TGTGCCAGCAGCTTACAGACAGGGCCAAACATTCAGTACTTC. Its protein is CASSLQTGPNIQYF.

This clone was counted only a few times. This chain joins TRBV11-2 and TRBJ2-5; D remains ambiguous. CDR1 and CDR2 from the germline V gene are SGHAT and FQNNGV. Trimming removed 3 bases at V and 2 bases at J, with 7 bases between. The CDR3 extends over 13 amino acids. The CDR3 loop is CASSLNIQETQYF. The CDR3 DNA is TGTGCCAGCAGCTTGAACATTCAAGAGACCCAGTACTTC. The full variable domain, rest sourced from reference TRBV11-2 and TRBJ2-5, is EAGVAQSPRYKIIEKRQSVAFWCNPISGHATLYWYQQILGQGPKLLIQFQNNGVVDDSQLPKDRFSAERLKGVDSTLKIQPAKLEDSAVYLCASSLNIQETQYFGPGTRLLVL.

The gene calls are TRBV6-4 and TRBJ2-3, with D possibly matching TRBD2 (7 bases). V lost 5 bases to trimming and J lost 4 bases, with 16 bases between them. The CDR3 sequence is 15 residues long. CDR1 MRHNA and CDR2 SNTAGT come from the germline V gene. In DNA form, the CDR3 reads TGTGCCAGCAGTCAGGGGCTGGGAGGGCCAGATACGCAGTATTTT. It specifies CASSQGLGGPDTQYF.

The V gene is TRBV6-1, the J gene TRBJ1-5; D ambiguous. CDR1 is MNHNS, CDR2 SASEGT, per germline. The CDR3 is 16 amino acids. Trimming left V 0 bases short and J 1 base short, with 10 bases between. In DNA form, the CDR3 reads TGTGCCAGCAGTGAAGCGATAACAGTGAGCAATCAGCCCCAGCATTTT. Protein: CASSEAITVSNQPQHF.

This clone was seen more than once but under ten times. The chain carries TRBV10-1 and TRBJ1-1; possible D gene TRBD1, 6 bases. CDR3 length equals 13 residues. V lost 3 bases and J 5 bases, leaving 10 bases between the germline ends. Looked up from germline, CDR1 is WNHNN and CDR2 is SYGVQD (reference sequence). Here the CDR3 DNA reads TGCGCCAGCAGTGACAGGGGAACAACTGAAGCTTTCTTT. This encodes CASSDRGTTEAFF.

This clone was counted once. V gene TRBV7-9 combines with J gene TRBJ1-2; no clear D gene. The CDR3 loop spans 13 amino acids. CDR1 SEHNR and CDR2 FQNEAQ come from the germline V gene (reference sequence). V was pared by 1 base and J by 8 bases, with 11 bases between. The CDR3 DNA reads as TGTGCCAGCAGCTTAGGCGGTTACGGCGGCTACACCTTC. Translating it yields CASSLGGYGGYTF.

This clone occurred a few times. The J gene is TRBJ1-2, the V gene TRBV28; D remains unclear. There are 13 residues in the CDR3. Germline loops: CDR1 MDHEN, CDR2 SYDVKM. V was pared by 2 bases and J by 6 bases, with 10 bases between. CDR3 residues: CASSLVGGDGYTF. In DNA, the CDR3 is TGTGCCAGCAGTTTAGTCGGCGGTGATGGCTACACCTTC.

Here the CDR3 reads CASSPGLFSYEQYF. The CDR3, as DNA: TGCGCCAGCAGCCCAGGACTGTTCTCCTACGAGCAGTACTTC. The chain combines TRBV4-1 with TRBJ2-7, with a tentative D call TRBD2 (5 bases). CDR3 length: 14 residues. The germline gives CDR1 MGHRA, CDR2 YSYEKL. V was pared by 4 bases and J by 0 bases, with 10 bases between.

This clone was observed a handful of times. V usage is TRBV2 and J usage is TRBJ2-3, with D hard to call. This CDR3 has 16 residues. Germline V lookup: CDR1 SNHLY, CDR2 FYNNEI. V shed 1 base and J shed 4 bases, with 15 bases lying between them. In DNA, the CDR3 is TGTGCCAGCAGTGAAGATACTACAAAACGAGCAGATACGCAGTATTTT. Protein: CASSEDTTKRADTQYF.

This sequence joins TRBV2 and TRBJ2-5; D possibly corresponds to TRBD2 (6 bases). V lost 3 bases and J lost 0, with 11 bases in between. There are 15 residues in the CDR3. Germline V CDR1 and CDR2: SNHLY, FYNNEI. In DNA, the CDR3 is TGTGCCAGCAGTGAGACGCGGGGCTACCAAGAGACCCAGTACTTC. Translating it yields CASSETRGYQETQYF.

The chain uses TRBV27 and TRBJ1-1; no clear D. Trimming cost V 10 bases and J 4 bases, with 10 bases left between them. This CDR3 is 11 amino acids long. The germline V gene encodes CDR1 MNHEY and CDR2 SMNVEV (reference sequence). Here the CDR3 reads CATRRGTEAFF. CDR3 coding DNA: TGTGCCACCCGCCGAGGCACTGAAGCTTTCTTT.

CDR3 protein: CASSYSWHTGGETQYF. The CDR3 nucleotides are TGTGCCAGCAGTTACTCGTGGCATACCGGAGGAGAGACCCAGTACTTC. The V and J genes are TRBV6-5 and TRBJ2-5; TRBD2 might be the D (5 bases). The V gene's germline CDR1 is MNHEY and CDR2 SVGAGI. Trimming took 0 bases from V and 4 from J, leaving 15 bases between them. This CDR3 spans 16 amino acids.

The CDR3 reads CASSIGPLGEAFF. CDR3 in DNA: TGTGCCAGTAGTATTGGCCCTCTTGGTGAAGCTTTCTTT. This rearrangement joins TRBV19 to TRBJ1-1, with D unresolved. The CDR3 is 13 residues long. V was clipped by 3 bases and J by 7 bases, with 12 bases between them. CDR1 LNHDA and CDR2 SQIVND come from the germline V gene (reference sequence).

The J gene is TRBJ1-2, the V gene TRBV19; D gene ambiguous. This CDR3 has 17 amino acids. V was cut by 4 bases and J by 2 bases, with 20 bases left in between. Germline CDR1 reads LNHDA; CDR2 reads SQIVND (reference sequence). The CDR3 reads CASSTPPGHKRNYGYTF. The CDR3 coding sequence is TGTGCCAGTAGTACCCCACCTGGGCATAAGCGGAACTATGGCTACACCTTC.

The rearrangement uses TRBV5-1 and TRBJ2-1; possibly TRBD2 for D (6 bases). The CDR3 consists of 16 residues. Germline V lookup: CDR1 SGHRS, CDR2 YFSETQ. Trimming shortened V by 6 bases and J by 7 bases, and 23 bases separated the two germline ends. The CDR3 region is CASTPRGANRGNEQFF. CDR3 nucleotides: TGCGCCAGCACCCCCCGGGGAGCTAACCGGGGGAATGAGCAGTTCTTC. The full variable domain, in which reference TRBV5-1 and TRBJ2-1 provide the parts outside the CDR3, is KAGVTQTPRYLIKTRGQQVTLSCSPISGHRSVSWYQQTPGQGLQFLFEYFSETQRNKGNFPGRFSGRQFSNSRSEMNVSTLELGDSALYLCASTPRGANRGNEQFFGPGTRLTVL.

The J gene is TRBJ1-2, the V gene TRBV20-1; no reliable D call. The V gene's germline CDR1 is DFQATT and CDR2 SNEGSKA (reference sequence). There are 10 residues in the CDR3. The V gene lost 6 bases and the J gene lost 6 bases, with 8 bases spanning the gap. CDR3 protein: CSAPRDGYTF. The CDR3 DNA reads as TGCAGTGCCCCCCGAGATGGCTACACCTTC.

The chain employs TRBV19 and TRBJ2-5, with D possibly being TRBD2 (5 bases). V was trimmed by 3 bases and J by 4 bases, leaving 12 bases between them. The CDR3 loop spans 14 amino acids. Germline V CDR1 and CDR2: LNHDA, SQIVND (reference sequence). CDR3 bases: TGTGCCAGTAGTATGACCACTAGGAGAGAGACCCAGTACTTC. Translation gives CASSMTTRRETQYF.

The rearrangement links TRBV7-2 to TRBJ1-5; D unresolved. The ends were cut back, 1 base at V and 4 bases at J, with 8 bases in the middle. In germline, CDR1 is SGHTA, CDR2 FQGNSA. This CDR3 is built from 14 residues. CDR3 DNA sequence: TGTGCCAGCAGCTTAGTCGCGGTTAATCAGCCCCAGCATTTT. Protein product: CASSLVAVNQPQHF.

This clone was observed a handful of times. This chain uses TRBV18 with TRBJ2-1, with 14 bases matching TRBD2. The CDR3 extends over 15 amino acids. V lost 6 bases and J lost 6; bases outside the gene matches: 4. CDR1 is KGHSH and CDR2 is LQKENI in the germline V gene. CDR3 protein: CASSLGLAGGNEQFF. In DNA form, the CDR3 reads TGTGCCAGCTCCCTCGGACTAGCGGGAGGCAATGAGCAGTTCTTC.

The chain combines TRBV6-1 with TRBJ2-1; a possible D gene is TRBD2 (6 bases). This CDR3 has 14 amino acids. CDR1 MNHNS and CDR2 SASEGT come from the germline V gene. Trimming took 5 bases from V and 2 from J, leaving 10 bases between them. CDR3 sequence reads: CASSRLGAYNEQFF. In DNA form, the CDR3 reads TGTGCCAGCAGTAGACTAGGGGCCTACAATGAGCAGTTCTTC.

V is TRBV18 and J is TRBJ2-1; 11 nucleotides match TRBD1. The CDR3 sequence is 17 residues long. Germline CDR1 and CDR2: KGHSH and LQKENI. J was trimmed by 6 bases and V by 3 bases; bases with no gene match: 10. CDR3 protein: CASSPMYPGTGGNEQFF. CDR3 sequence (DNA): TGTGCCAGCTCACCCATGTATCCCGGGACAGGGGGCAATGAGCAGTTCTTC.

The rearrangement links TRBV11-2 to TRBJ1-4; 8 bases align to TRBD1. V trimming: 4 bases; J trimming: 7 bases; junction bases outside the gene matches: 17. Germline values: CDR1 SGHAT, CDR2 FQNNGV. The CDR3 runs to 18 residues. Here the CDR3 DNA reads TGTGCCAGCAGCTCCAACGGGATTGGGGGACAGGTGGCTGAAAAACTGTTTTTT. Protein: CASSSNGIGGQVAEKLFF. Combining the CDR3 with reference TRBV11-2 and TRBJ1-4 gives the whole variable domain EAGVAQSPRYKIIEKRQSVAFWCNPISGHATLYWYQQILGQGPKLLIQFQNNGVVDDSQLPKDRFSAERLKGVDSTLKIQPAKLEDSAVYLCASSSNGIGGQVAEKLFFGSGTQLSVL.

The chain links TRBV19 to TRBJ1-1; D ambiguous. CDR3 size: 14 residues. Germline V lookup: CDR1 LNHDA, CDR2 SQIVND (reference sequence). V was trimmed by 3 bases and J by 5 bases, leaving 13 bases between them. The CDR3 loop reads CASSMGGGVTEAFF. The CDR3 nucleotides read TGTGCCAGTAGTATGGGAGGCGGGGTAACTGAAGCTTTCTTT.

This clone was observed at least ten times. The chain couples TRBV6-5 to TRBJ1-2; D remains unclear. CDR1 is MNHEY and CDR2 is SVGAGI in the germline V gene. V gave up 0 bases and J gave up 2 bases, with 7 bases separating them. The CDR3 has 14 amino acids. CDR3 amino acids: CASSYSTENYGYTF. The CDR3 DNA reads as TGTGCCAGCAGTTACTCAACAGAAAACTATGGCTACACCTTC.

The chain recombines TRBV11-2 with TRBJ1-1, with unresolved D. Per germline, CDR1 SGHAT and CDR2 FQNNGV. There are 13 residues in the CDR3. The V gene lost 4 bases and the J gene lost 5 bases, with 11 bases spanning the gap. The CDR3 protein is CASSSHRGTEAFF. CDR3 nucleotide sequence: TGTGCCAGCAGCTCACACAGAGGGACTGAAGCTTTCTTT.

The chain links TRBV27 to TRBJ2-3; 11 nucleotides align to TRBD2. Trimming cost V 5 bases and J 0 bases; bases outside gene matches: 4. Germline V gives CDR1 MNHEY, CDR2 SMNVEV (reference sequence). There are 16 residues in the CDR3. Here the CDR3 reads CASSVTSGSSTDTQYF. The CDR3 DNA is TGTGCCAGCAGTGTTACTAGCGGGAGTAGCACAGATACGCAGTATTTT.

This clone was counted only a few times. The chain recombines TRBV6-5 with TRBJ1-1; no definite D call. V lost 5 bases, J lost 4 bases, and 17 bases lay in between. The CDR3 covers 15 residues. Germline CDR1 MNHEY, CDR2 SVGAGI. CDR3 bases: TGTGCCAGCAGTAAGGCCCCCGATCGGGGCACTGAAGCTTTCTTT. This gives the protein CASSKAPDRGTEAFF.

The chain couples TRBV19 to TRBJ2-2; no clear D gene. Trimming removed 1 base at V and 6 bases at J, with 6 bases between. CDR3 length equals 13 residues. The germline V gene encodes CDR1 LNHDA and CDR2 SQIVND (reference sequence). The CDR3 nucleotides are TGTGCCAGTAGTATAGTAACGGCCGGGGAGCTGTTTTTT. This gives the protein CASSIVTAGELFF.